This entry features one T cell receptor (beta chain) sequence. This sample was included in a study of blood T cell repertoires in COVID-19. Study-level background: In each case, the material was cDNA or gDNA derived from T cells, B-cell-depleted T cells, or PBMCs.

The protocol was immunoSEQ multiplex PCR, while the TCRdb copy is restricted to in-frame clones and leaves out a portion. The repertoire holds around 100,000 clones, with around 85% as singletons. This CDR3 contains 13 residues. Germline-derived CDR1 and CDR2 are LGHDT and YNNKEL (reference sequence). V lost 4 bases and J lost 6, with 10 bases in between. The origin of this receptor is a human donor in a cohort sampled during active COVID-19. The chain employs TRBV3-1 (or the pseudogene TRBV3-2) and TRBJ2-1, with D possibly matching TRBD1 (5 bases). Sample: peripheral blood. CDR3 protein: CASSLQGANEQFF. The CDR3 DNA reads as TGTGCCAGCAGCCTCCAAGGGGCCAATGAGCAGTTCTTC.